The clone carrying this TCR beta chain was detected a few times. Its target is unknown. Germline CDR1 and CDR2: SGHNT and YYREEE (reference sequence). This CDR3 comprises 16 residues. V lost 3 bases to trimming and J lost 3 bases, with 15 bases between them. Expansion of antigen-specific CD4+ T cells with viral peptide pools was carried out by the ViraFEST assay before sequencing. When more than 9 days of culture had elapsed, CD4+ T cells were isolated. Vaccine recipients had no previous SARS-CoV-2 infection; their nucleocapsid antibodies were negative. A half-volume exchange with IL-2 medium occurred on days 3 and 7. Profiling relied on immunoSEQ multiplex PCR, and the TCRdb table lists in-frame clones only, not all of them. The table shows around 25,000 clones, with 76% occurring only once. The data were taken from a study of vaccination effects on CD4 cells after COVID-19. Study-wide findings and caveats: Missing from the study were early post-infection timepoints, and its convalescent patients were few. Cross-reaction with common cold coronaviruses was seen in only 1 of 255 vaccine-induced clones from healthy vaccinees. Clones induced by infection and by vaccine showed marked clonal contraction late after vaccination.

The origin of this receptor is a human donor who received a COVID-19 vaccine. The chain joins TRBV5-4 to TRBJ2-2; D might be TRBD2 (6 bases). This specimen consisted of CD4+ T cells from PBMCs cultured with HCoV-NL63 spike peptides, obtained before COVID-19 vaccination. CDR3 residues: CASSYPRGGDTGELFF. CDR3 in DNA: TGTGCCAGCAGCTACCCCCGAGGAGGGGACACCGGGGAGCTGTTTTTT.